This T cell receptor beta chain appears in the sequencing data of a study of shared clonotypes between healthy human individuals. About the study: CD4 naive and CD4 memory each took three plates per donor, while CD8 naive took two and CD8 memory one.

The repertoire was sequenced with immunoSEQ multiplex PCR; TCRdb's copy has only in-frame clones and lacks some. The top ten clones hold roughly 1.2% of a sample with 1.6 million or so clones, roughly 96% of them seen once. This clone appeared a single time. The antigen is not known. Findings and caveats of the study: Generally, naive subsets came out with larger estimated richness than memory subsets.

Sequenced sample: naive CD4+ T cells sorted from blood. As to subset: CD45RA+ positively selected. The TCR originated in a man aged 25-45 years in good health.

The CDR3, as DNA: TGTGCCAGCAGCGTAGGTAGCGGGGAGCGGGAGACCCAGTACTTC. Amino acid sequence: CASSVGSGERETQYF. The chain links TRBV9 to TRBJ2-5; 8 bases align to TRBD2. CDR1 and CDR2 (germline): SGDLS, YYNGEE. V shed 0 bases and J 5 bases; nucleotides not matched to a gene: 6. This CDR3 spans 15 amino acids.